This T cell receptor (beta chain) was identified during a study of T cells in Graves' hyperthyroidism and ophthalmopathy. Study results and caveats: The model anticipated ophthalmopathy a median 6.5 months pre-onset. The authors' 13 V-J model separated ophthalmopathy from stable hyperthyroidism. Most expanded thyroid clonotypes above 0.001 recurred in blood.

The germline gives CDR1 SGHRS, CDR2 YFSETQ. V shed 4 bases and J 6 bases; nucleotides not matched to a gene: 4. The CDR3 runs 14 residues. TCR beta CDR3 regions were amplified from RNA transcripts. TCR CDR3 regions were first amplified by RT-PCR with HTBI primers. TCRdb used MiXCR to reprocess the multiplex PCR reads, holding one entry per CDR3 protein. Among hundreds of thousands of distinct CDR3 sequences listed, roughly 15% were seen once. Uncontrolled infection, other autoimmune disease, pregnancy or lactation disqualified patients from enrolment. Regarding this clonotype: The antigen is unknown.

This TCR derives from a woman aged 40 to 50 with Graves' ophthalmopathy. Sequences were obtained from blood. The chain combines TRBV5-1 with TRBJ2-3, with TRBD2 identical over 11 bases. The CDR3 region is CASSRTSGGDTQYF. The CDR3 DNA sequence: TGCGCCAGCAGCCGAACTAGCGGGGGCGATACGCAGTATTTT.